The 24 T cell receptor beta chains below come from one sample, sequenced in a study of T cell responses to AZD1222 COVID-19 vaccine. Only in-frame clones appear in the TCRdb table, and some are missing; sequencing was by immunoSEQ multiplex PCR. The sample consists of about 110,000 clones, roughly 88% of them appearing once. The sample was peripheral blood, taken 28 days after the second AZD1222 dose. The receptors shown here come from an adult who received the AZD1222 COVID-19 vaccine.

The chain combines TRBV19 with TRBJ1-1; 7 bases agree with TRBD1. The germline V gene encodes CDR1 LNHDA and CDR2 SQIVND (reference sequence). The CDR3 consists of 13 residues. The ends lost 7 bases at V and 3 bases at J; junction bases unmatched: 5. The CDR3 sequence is CASISDRDTEAFF. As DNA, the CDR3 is TGTGCCAGTATTTCTGACAGGGACACTGAAGCTTTCTTT.

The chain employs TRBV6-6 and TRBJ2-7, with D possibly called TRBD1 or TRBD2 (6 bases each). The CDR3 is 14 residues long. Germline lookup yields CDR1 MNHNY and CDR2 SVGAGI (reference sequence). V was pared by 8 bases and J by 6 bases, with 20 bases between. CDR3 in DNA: TGTGCCAGCCGAGGAGGGGGTTTCAACGTCGAGCAGTACTTC. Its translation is CASRGGGFNVEQYF.

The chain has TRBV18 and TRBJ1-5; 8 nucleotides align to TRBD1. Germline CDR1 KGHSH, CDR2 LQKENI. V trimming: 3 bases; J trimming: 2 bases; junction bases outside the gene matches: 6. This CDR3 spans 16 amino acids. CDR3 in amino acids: CASSPTTGAGNQPQHF. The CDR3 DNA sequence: TGTGCCAGCTCACCGACGACAGGGGCGGGCAATCAGCCCCAGCATTTT.

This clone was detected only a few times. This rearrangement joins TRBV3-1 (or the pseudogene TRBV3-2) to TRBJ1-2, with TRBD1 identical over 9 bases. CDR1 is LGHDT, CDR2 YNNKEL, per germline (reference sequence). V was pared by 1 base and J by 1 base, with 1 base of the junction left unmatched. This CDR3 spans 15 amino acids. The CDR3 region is CASSQVGQGNYGYTF. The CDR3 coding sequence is TGTGCCAGCAGCCAAGTGGGACAGGGTAACTATGGCTACACCTTC.

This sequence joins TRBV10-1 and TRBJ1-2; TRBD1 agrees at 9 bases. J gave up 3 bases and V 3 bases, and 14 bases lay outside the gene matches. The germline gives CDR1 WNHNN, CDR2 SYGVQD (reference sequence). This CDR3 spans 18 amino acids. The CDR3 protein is CASSDLLTGGFLYYGYTF. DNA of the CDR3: TGCGCCAGCAGTGATCTGTTGACAGGGGGTTTCCTTTACTATGGCTACACCTTC.

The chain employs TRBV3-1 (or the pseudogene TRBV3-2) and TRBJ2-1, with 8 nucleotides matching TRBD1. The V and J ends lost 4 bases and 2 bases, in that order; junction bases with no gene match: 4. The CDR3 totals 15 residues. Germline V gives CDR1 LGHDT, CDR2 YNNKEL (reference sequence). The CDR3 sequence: CASSLDRGPYNEQFF. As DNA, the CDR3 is TGTGCCAGCAGCCTCGACAGGGGCCCCTACAATGAGCAGTTCTTC.

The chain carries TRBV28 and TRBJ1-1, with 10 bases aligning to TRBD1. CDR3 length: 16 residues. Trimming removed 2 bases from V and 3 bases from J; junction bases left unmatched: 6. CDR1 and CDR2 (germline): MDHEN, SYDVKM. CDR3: CASSLLTGTGDTEAFF. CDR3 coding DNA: TGTGCCAGCAGTTTACTAACCGGGACAGGGGACACTGAAGCTTTCTTT.

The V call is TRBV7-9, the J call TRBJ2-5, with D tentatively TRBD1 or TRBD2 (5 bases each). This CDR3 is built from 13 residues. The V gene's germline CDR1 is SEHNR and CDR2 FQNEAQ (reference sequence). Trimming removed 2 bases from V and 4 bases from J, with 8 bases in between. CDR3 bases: TGTGCCAGCAGCTTATCAGGGACAGAGACCCAGTACTTC. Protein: CASSLSGTETQYF. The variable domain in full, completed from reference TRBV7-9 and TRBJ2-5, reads DTGVSQNPRHKITKRGQNVTFRCDPISEHNRLYWYRQTLGQGPEFLTYFQNEAQLEKSRLLSDRFSAERPKGSFSTLEIQRTEQGDSAMYLCASSLSGTETQYFGPGTRLLVL.

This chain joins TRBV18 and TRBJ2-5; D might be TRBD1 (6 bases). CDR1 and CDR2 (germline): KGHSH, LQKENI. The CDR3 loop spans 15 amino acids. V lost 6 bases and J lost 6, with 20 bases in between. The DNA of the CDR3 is TGTGCCAGCTCGCCCGGTACAGGGATGGGAAAGACCCAGTACTTC. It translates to CASSPGTGMGKTQYF. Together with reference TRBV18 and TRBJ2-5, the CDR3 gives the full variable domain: NAGVMQNPRHLVRRRGQEARLRCSPMKGHSHVYWYRQLPEEGLKFMVYLQKENIIDESGMPKERFSAEFPKEGPSILRIQQVVRGDSAAYFCASSPGTGMGKTQYFGPGTRLLVL.

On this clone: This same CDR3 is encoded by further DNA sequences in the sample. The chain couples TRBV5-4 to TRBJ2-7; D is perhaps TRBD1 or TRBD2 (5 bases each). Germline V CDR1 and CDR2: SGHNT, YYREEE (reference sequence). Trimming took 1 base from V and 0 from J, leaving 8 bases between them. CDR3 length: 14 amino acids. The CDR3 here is CASSLSGTSYEQYF. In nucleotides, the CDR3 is TGTGCCAGCAGCTTGTCCGGGACCTCCTACGAGCAGTACTTC.

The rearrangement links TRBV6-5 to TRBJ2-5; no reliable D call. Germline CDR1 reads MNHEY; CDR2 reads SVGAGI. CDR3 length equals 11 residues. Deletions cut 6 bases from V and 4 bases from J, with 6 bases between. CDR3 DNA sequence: TGTGCCAGCAGCCCCCGAGAGACCCAGTACTTC. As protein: CASSPRETQYF.

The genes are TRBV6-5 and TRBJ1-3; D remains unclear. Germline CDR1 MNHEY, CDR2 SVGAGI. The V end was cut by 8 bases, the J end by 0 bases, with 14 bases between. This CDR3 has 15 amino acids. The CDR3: CASFDWTGSGNTIYF. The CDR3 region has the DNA TGTGCCAGCTTCGACTGGACGGGCTCTGGAAACACCATATATTTT.

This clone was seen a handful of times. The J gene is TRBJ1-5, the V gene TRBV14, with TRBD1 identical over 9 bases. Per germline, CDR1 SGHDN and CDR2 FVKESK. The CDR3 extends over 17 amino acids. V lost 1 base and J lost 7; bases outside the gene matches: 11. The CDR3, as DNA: TGTGCCAGCAGCCAAGTTGGGGACAGGGCCCAGGTCCAGCCCCAGCATTTT. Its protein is CASSQVGDRAQVQPQHF.

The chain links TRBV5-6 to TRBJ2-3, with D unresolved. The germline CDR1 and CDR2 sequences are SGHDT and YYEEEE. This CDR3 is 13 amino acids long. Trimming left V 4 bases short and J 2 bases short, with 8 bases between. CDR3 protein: CASSRGPTDTQYF. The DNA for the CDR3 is TGTGCCAGCAGCCGAGGACCCACAGATACGCAGTATTTT.

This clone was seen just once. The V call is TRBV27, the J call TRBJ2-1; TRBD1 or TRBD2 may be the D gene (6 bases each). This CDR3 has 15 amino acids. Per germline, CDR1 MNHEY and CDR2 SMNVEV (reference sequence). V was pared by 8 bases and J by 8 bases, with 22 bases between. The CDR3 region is CASRISLVGGDEQFF. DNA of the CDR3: TGTGCCAGCCGAATTTCTTTGGTGGGGGGCGATGAGCAGTTCTTC.

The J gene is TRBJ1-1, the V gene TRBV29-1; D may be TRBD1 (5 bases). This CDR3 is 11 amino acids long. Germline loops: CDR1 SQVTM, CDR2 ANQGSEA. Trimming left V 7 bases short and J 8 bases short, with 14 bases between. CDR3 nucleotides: TGCAGCGGAGGCTCAGGGAGAGAAGCTTTCTTT. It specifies CSGGSGREAFF. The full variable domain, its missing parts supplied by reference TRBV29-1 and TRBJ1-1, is SAVISQKPSRDICQRGTSLTIQCQVDSQVTMMFWYRQQPGQSLTLIATANQGSEATYESGFVIDKFPISRPNLTFSTLTVSNMSPEDSSIYLCSGGSGREAFFGQGTRLTVV.

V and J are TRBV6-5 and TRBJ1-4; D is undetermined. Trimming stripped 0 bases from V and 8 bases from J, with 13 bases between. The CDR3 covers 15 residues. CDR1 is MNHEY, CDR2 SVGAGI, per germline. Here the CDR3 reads CASSYSPSVGEKLFF. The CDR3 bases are TGTGCCAGCAGTTACTCACCCTCAGTTGGAGAAAAACTGTTTTTT.

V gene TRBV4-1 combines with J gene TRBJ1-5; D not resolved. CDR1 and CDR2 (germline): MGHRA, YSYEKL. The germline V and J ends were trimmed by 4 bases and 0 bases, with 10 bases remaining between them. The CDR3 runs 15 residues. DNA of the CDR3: TGCGCCAGCAGCCTTCAGGATGTTAGCAATCAGCCCCAGCATTTT. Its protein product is CASSLQDVSNQPQHF.

CDR3 region: CASSQDFGRVGGASGGYTF. The DNA of the CDR3 is TGTGCCAGCAGCCAAGACTTCGGGAGAGTTGGGGGGGCCTCGGGTGGCTACACCTTC. The genes are TRBV3-1 (or the pseudogene TRBV3-2) and TRBJ1-2, with D maybe TRBD1 (6 bases). This CDR3 contains 19 residues. Looked up from germline, CDR1 is LGHDT and CDR2 is YNNKEL (reference sequence). Trimming stripped 0 bases from V and 7 bases from J, with 27 bases between.

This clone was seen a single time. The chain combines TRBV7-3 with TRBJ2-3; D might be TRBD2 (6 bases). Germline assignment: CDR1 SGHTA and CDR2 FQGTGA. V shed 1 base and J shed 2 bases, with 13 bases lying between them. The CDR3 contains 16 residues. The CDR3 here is CASSLSRDSPTDTQYF. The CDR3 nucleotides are TGTGCCAGCAGCTTAAGCCGGGACTCCCCCACAGATACGCAGTATTTT. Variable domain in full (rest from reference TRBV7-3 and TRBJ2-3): GAGVSQTPSNKVTEKGKYVELRCDPISGHTALYWYRQSLGQGPEFLIYFQGTGAADDSGLPNDRFFAVRPEGSVSTLKIQRTERGDSAVYLCASSLSRDSPTDTQYFGPGTRLTVL.

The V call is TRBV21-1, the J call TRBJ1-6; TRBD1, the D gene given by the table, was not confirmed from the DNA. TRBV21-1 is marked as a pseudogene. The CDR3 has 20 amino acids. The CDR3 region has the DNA TGTGCCAGCAGCTCCCAGGGGACAGTCCTCAAGAGGTCCTATAATTCACCCCTCCACTTT. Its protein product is CASSSQGTVLKRSYNSPLHF.

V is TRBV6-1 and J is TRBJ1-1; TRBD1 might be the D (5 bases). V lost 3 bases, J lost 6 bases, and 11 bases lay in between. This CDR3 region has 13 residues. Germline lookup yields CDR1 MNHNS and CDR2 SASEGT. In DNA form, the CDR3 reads TGTGCCAGCAGTGAGGGGGATACGGCTGAAGCTTTCTTT. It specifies CASSEGDTAEAFF.

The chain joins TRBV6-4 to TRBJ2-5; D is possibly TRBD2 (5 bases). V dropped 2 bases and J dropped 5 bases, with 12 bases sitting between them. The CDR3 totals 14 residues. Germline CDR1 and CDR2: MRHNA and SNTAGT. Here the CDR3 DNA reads TGTGCCAGCAGTGACCGGACGGGGTGGGAGACCCAGTACTTC. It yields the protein CASSDRTGWETQYF.

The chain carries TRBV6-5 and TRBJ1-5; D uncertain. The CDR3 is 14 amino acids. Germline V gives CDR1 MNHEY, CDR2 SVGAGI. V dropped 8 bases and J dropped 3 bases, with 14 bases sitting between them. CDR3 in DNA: TGTGCCAGCCAAAGAGACGGAACCAATCAGCCCCAGCATTTT. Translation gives CASQRDGTNQPQHF.